This T cell receptor beta chain is drawn from a study of synovial regulatory T cells in juvenile arthritis. A remark on this clone: Antigen: not known.

Looked up from germline, CDR1 is SGHRS and CDR2 is YFSETQ. The CDR3 has 15 amino acids. The record lacks a DNA sequence. The data were produced by immunoSEQ multiplex PCR, yet TCRdb's version contains in-frame clones alone and is incomplete. The clone table shows thousands of clones, with the ten largest holding around 0.6%. Overall study findings and caveats: Synovial Treg CDR3 sequences overlapped more with iaTregs than other circulating Tregs. Blood Treg cells that were inflammation-associated showed lower TCR diversity than other blood Treg cells. Largely private between patients, iaTreg TCR repertoires showed partial overlap with synovial Teff and blood CPL repertoires.

The sample consisted of Treg cells from blood. Subset meaning: remaining (HLA-DR-negative) circulating blood Treg cells. The chain combines TRBV5-1 with TRBJ2-6; the D call from TCRdb, TRBD2, cannot be confirmed without DNA. The TCR sequence derives from a donor under 30 with juvenile idiopathic arthritis. The CDR3 reads CASSLYSSGANVLTF.